This TCR beta chain was recovered during a study of identical twins. Template switching introduced a universal primer site, and the cDNA bore unique molecular identifiers. TCRdb re-derived calls from the 5' RACE reads in MiXCR, one entry per CDR3 protein. The table includes 150,000 or so distinct CDR3 sequences, roughly 3.2% detected once. The germline V gene has CDR1 SGHDN and CDR2 FVKESK. The CDR3 length is 15 residues. V dropped 0 bases and J dropped 2; count of bases not matched to a gene: 3. This clonotype was recorded many times. The antigen remains unidentified. Study-wide findings and caveats: High-abundance cord blood beta clonotypes had fewer insertions; memory repertoires showed none. The models gave estimates that fell short of the out-of-frame TCR alpha sharing seen in monozygotic twins. Conclusions came from cross-sectional statistical analysis, not from following the same donors.

The sequencing input was memory T cells sorted from blood. The TCR sequence derives from a man younger than 35 in good health. The chain has TRBV14 and TRBJ1-1; 7 nucleotides line up with TRBD1. The CDR3 nucleotides read TGTGCCAGCAGCCAAGATGACAGGGCCAACACTGAAGCTTTCTTT. Encoded protein: CASSQDDRANTEAFF.